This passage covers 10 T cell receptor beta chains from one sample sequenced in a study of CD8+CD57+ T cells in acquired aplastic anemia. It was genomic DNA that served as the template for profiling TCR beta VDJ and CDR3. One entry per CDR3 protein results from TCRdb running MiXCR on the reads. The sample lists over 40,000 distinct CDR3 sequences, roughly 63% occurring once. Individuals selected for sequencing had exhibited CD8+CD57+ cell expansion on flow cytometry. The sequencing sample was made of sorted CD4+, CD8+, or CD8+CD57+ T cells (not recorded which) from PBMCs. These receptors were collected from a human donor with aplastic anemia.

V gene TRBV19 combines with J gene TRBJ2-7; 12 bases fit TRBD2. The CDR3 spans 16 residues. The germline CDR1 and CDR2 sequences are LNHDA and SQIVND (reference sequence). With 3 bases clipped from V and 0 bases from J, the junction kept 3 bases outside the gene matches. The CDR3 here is CASSMGLAGSSYEQYF. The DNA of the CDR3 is TGTGCCAGTAGTATGGGACTAGCGGGCTCCTCCTACGAGCAGTACTTC. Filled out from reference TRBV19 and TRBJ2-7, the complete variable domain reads DGGITQSPKYLFRKEGQNVTLSCEQNLNHDAMYWYRQDPGQGLRLIYYSQIVNDFQKGDIAEGYSVSREKKESFPLTVTSAQKNPTAFYLCASSMGLAGSSYEQYFGPGTRLTVT.

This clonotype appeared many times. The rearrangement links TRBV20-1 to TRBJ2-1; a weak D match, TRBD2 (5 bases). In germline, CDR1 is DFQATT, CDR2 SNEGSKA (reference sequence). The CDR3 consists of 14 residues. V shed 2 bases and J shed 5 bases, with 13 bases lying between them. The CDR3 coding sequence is TGCAGTGCTAGACCCACCTGGGAGAACAATGAGCAGTTCTTC. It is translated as CSARPTWENNEQFF.

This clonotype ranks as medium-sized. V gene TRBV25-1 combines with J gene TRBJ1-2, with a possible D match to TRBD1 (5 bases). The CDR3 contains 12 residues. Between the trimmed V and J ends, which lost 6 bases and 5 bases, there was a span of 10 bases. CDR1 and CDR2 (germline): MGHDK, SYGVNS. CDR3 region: CASRAGLYGYTF. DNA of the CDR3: TGTGCCAGCAGAGCAGGGTTGTATGGCTACACCTTC.

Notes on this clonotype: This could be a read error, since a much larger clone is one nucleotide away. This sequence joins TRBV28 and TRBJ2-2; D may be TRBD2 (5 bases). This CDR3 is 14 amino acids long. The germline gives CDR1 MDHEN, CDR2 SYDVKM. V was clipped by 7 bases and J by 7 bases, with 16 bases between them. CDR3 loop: CASTPGIGVGELFF. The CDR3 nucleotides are TGTGCCAGCACCCCGGGGATCGGCGTCGGGGAGCTGTTTTTT.

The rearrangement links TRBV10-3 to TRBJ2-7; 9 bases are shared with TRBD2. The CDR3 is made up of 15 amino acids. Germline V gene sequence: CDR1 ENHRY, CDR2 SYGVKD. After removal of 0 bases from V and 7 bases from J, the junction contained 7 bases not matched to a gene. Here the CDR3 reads CAISESEGLALEQYF. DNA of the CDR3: TGTGCCATCAGTGAGTCGGAAGGACTAGCGTTGGAGCAGTACTTC.

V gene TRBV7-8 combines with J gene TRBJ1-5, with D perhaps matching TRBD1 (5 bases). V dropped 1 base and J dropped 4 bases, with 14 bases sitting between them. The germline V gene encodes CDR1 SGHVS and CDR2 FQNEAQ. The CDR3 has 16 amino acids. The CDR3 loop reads CASSLVSRVKNQPQHF. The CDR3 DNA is TGTGCCAGCAGCTTAGTTTCCAGGGTAAAGAATCAGCCCCAGCATTTT.

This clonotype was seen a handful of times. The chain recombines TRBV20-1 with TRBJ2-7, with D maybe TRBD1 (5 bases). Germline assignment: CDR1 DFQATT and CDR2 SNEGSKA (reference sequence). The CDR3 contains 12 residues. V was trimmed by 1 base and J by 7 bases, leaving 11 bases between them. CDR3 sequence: CSARGTLLEQYF. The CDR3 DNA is TGCAGTGCTAGAGGGACATTGCTAGAGCAGTACTTC.

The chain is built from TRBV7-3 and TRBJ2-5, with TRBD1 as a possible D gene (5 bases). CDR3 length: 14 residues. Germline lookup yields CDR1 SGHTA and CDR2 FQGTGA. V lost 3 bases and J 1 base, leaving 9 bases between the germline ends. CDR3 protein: CASSLGRGQETQYF. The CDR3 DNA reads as TGTGCCAGCAGCTTGGGGCGCGGCCAAGAGACCCAGTACTTC.

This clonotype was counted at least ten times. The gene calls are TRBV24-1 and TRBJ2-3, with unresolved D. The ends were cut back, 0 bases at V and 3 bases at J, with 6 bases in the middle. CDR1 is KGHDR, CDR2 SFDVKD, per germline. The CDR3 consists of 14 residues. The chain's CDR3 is CATSDLQVTDTQYF. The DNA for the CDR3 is TGTGCCACCAGTGATTTGCAGGTTACAGATACGCAGTATTTT.

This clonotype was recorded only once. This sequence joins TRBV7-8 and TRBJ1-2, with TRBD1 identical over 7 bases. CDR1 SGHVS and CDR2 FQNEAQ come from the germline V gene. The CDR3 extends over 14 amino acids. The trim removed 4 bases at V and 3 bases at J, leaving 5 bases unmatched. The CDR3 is CASSSPGQHYGYTF. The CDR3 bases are TGTGCCAGCAGCTCCCCGGGACAGCACTATGGCTACACCTTC. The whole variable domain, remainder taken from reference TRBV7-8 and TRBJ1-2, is GAGVSQSPRYKVAKRGQDVALRCDPISGHVSLFWYQQALGQGPEFLTYFQNEAQLDKSGLPSDRFFAERPEGSVSTLKIQRTQQEDSAVYLCASSSPGQHYGYTFGSGTRLTVV.